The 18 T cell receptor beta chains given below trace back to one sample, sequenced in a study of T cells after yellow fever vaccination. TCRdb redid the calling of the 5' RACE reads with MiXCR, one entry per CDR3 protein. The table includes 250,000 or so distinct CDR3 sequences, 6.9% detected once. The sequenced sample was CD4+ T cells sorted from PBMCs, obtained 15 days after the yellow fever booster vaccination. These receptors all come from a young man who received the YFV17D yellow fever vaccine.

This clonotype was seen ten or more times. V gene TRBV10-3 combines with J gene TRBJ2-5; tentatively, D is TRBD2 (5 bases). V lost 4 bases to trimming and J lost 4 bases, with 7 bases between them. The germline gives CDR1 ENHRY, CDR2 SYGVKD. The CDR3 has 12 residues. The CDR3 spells CAISVGRETQYF. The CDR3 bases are TGTGCCATCAGTGTGGGGAGAGAGACCCAGTACTTC.

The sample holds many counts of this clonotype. CDR3 in DNA: TGTGCCTGCTCGCGGCGGTCCAGGGGTGAGCAGTTCTTC. Amino acids: CACSRRSRGEQFF. The chain carries TRBV7-9 and TRBJ2-1; D might be TRBD1 (6 bases). V was cut by 11 bases and J by 9 bases, with 20 bases left in between. This CDR3 has 13 residues. Germline lookup yields CDR1 SEHNR and CDR2 FQNEAQ (reference sequence). The whole variable domain, remainder taken from reference TRBV7-9 and TRBJ2-1, is DTGVSQNPRHKITKRGQNVTFRCDPISEHNRLYWYRQTLGQGPEFLTYFQNEAQLEKSRLLSDRFSAERPKGSFSTLEIQRTEQGDSAMYLCACSRRSRGEQFFGPGTRLTVL.

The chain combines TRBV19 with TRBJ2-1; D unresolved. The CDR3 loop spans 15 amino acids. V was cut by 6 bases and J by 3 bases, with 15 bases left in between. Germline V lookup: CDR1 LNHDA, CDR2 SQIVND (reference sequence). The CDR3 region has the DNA TGTGCCAGTAGCACCGCCTCCGCTATCTACAATGAGCAGTTCTTC. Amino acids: CASSTASAIYNEQFF.

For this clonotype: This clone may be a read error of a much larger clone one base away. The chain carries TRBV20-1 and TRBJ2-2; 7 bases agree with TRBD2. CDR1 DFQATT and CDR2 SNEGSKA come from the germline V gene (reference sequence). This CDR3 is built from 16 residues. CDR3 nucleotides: TGCTGTGCCTTAGGGGCGGGAGCGGCGAACACCGGGGAGCTGTTTTTT. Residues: CCALGAGAANTGELFF.

The CDR3 sequence is CASSPPSPSWQFF. The CDR3 nucleotides are TGTGCCAGCAGCCCCCCGTCCCCAAGCTGGCAGTTCTTC. J is TRBJ2-1 and V is TRBV11-1; D is ambiguous. The CDR3 covers 13 residues. Trimming took off 5 bases at V and 12 bases at J, with 17 bases between the two ends. Germline lookup yields CDR1 SGHAT and CDR2 FQDESV (reference sequence).

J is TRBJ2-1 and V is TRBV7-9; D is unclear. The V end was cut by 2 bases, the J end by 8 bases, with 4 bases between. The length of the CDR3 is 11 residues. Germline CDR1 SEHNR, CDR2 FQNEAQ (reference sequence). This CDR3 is CASSLKHEQFF. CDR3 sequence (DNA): TGTGCCAGCAGCTTAAAACATGAGCAGTTCTTC.

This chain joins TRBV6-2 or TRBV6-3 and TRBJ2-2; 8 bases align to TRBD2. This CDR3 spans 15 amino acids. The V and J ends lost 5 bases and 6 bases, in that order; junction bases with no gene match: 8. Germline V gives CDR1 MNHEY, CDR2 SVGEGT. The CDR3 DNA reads TGTGCCAGCAGTCGTCCAGCGGGGGAGCCCGGGGAGCTGTTTTTT. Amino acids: CASSRPAGEPGELFF.

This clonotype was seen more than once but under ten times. CDR3 region: CASSNPRQGAPLHF. For the CDR3, the DNA is TGTGCCAGCAGCAACCCGCGACAGGGTGCACCCCTCCACTTT. The chain employs TRBV5-6 and TRBJ1-6; 7 bases are a match to TRBD1. The CDR3 is made up of 14 amino acids. The ends lost 4 bases at V and 11 bases at J; junction bases unmatched: 9. Per the germline V gene, CDR1 is SGHDT and CDR2 is YYEEEE.

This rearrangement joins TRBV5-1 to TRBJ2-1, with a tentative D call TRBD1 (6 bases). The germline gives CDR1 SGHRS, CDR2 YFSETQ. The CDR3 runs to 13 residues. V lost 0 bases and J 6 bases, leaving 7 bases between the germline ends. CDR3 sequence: CASSLGTANEQFF. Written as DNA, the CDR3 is TGCGCCAGCAGCTTGGGGACAGCCAATGAGCAGTTCTTC.

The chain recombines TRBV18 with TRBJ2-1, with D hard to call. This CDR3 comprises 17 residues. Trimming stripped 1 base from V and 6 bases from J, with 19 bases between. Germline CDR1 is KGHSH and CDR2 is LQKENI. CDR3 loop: CASSPLPTVSVPNEQFF. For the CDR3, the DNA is TGTGCCAGCTCACCACTTCCCACGGTTTCTGTCCCCAATGAGCAGTTCTTC.

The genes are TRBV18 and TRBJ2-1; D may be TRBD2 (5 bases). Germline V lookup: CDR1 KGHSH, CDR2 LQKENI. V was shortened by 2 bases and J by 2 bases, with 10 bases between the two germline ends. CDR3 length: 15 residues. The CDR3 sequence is CASSPRERAYNEQFF. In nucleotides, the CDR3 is TGTGCCAGCTCACCAAGGGAGAGGGCCTACAATGAGCAGTTCTTC.

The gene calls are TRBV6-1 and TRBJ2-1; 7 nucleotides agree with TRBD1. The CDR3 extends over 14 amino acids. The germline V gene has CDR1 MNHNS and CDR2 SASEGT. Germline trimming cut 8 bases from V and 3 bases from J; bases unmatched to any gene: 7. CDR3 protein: CASWGNRGYNEQFF. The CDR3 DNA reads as TGTGCCAGCTGGGGAAACAGGGGCTACAATGAGCAGTTCTTC.

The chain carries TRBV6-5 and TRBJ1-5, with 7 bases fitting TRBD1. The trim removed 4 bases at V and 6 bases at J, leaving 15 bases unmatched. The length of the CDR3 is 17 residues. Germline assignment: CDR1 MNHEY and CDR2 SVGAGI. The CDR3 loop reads CASSWNSGTERSQPQHF. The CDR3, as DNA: TGTGCCAGCAGTTGGAACTCCGGGACAGAGCGGAGTCAGCCCCAGCATTTT.

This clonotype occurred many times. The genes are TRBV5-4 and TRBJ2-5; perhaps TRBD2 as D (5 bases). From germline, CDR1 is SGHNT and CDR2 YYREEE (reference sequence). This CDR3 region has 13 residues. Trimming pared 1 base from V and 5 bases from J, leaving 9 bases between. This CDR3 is CASSLIGVETQYF. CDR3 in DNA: TGTGCCAGCAGCTTGATCGGGGTCGAGACCCAGTACTTC.

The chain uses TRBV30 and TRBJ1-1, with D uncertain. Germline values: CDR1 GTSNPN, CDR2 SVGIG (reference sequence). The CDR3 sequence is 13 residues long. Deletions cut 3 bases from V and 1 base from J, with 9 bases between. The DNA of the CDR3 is TGTGCCTGGAGGAGTGAGTGGAACACTGAAGCTTTCTTT. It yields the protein CAWRSEWNTEAFF.

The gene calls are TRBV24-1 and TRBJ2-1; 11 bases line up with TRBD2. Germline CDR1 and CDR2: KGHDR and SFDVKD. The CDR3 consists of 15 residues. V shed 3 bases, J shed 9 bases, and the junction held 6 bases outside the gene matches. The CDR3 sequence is CATSDVAGGPREQFF. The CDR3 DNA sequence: TGTGCCACCAGTGATGTAGCGGGAGGGCCGCGTGAGCAGTTCTTC.

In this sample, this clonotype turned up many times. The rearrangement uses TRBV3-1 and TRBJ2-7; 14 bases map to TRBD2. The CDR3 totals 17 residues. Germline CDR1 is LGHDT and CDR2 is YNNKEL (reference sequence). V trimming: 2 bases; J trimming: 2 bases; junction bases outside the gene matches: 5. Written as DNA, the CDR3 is TGTGCCAGCAGCCAAAGCTGGACTAGCGGGAGGCCCTACGAGCAGTACTTC. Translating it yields CASSQSWTSGRPYEQYF.

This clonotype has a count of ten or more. CDR3 protein: CASTDTGTGYYGYTF. The CDR3 DNA reads as TGTGCCAGCACCGATACCGGGACAGGGTACTATGGCTACACCTTC. The chain is built from TRBV6-5 and TRBJ1-2; TRBD1 aligns across 9 bases. Germline V gene data show CDR1 as MNHEY and CDR2 as SVGAGI. There are 15 residues in the CDR3. With 7 bases clipped from V and 3 bases from J, the junction kept 9 bases outside the gene matches.